These 10 T cell receptor beta chains were sequenced from one sample in a study of T cells after yellow fever vaccination. TCRdb itself ran the 5' RACE reads through MiXCR, one entry per CDR3 protein. The profile covers approximately 550,000 distinct CDR3 sequences, with about 19% appearing a single time and over 11% taken by the ten largest. The material sequenced was PBMCs, taken 15 days after the yellow fever booster vaccination. The source is a man aged 30 to 45 who received the YFV17D yellow fever vaccine.

V and J are TRBV20-1 and TRBJ2-1; D is possibly TRBD2 (6 bases). Germline CDR1 and CDR2: DFQATT and SNEGSKA (reference sequence). V was clipped by 2 bases and J by 8 bases, with 16 bases between them. This CDR3 has 14 residues. The CDR3 coding sequence is TGCAGTGCTAGATACGAGACTAGTGGCCATGAGCAGTTCTTC. This encodes CSARYETSGHEQFF.

The chain links TRBV20-1 to TRBJ2-7, with TRBD1 matching over 7 bases. The CDR3 has 13 amino acids. CDR1 is DFQATT, CDR2 SNEGSKA, per germline (reference sequence). The junction had 9 bases not matched to a gene; V was cut back by 8 bases and J by 2 bases. The CDR3 protein is CSPRDSRAYEQYF. CDR3 DNA: TGCAGTCCAAGGGACAGTAGAGCCTACGAGCAGTACTTC.

The chain couples TRBV20-1 to TRBJ2-2, with a weak D call TRBD1 (6 bases). Germline-derived CDR1 and CDR2 are DFQATT and SNEGSKA (reference sequence). The CDR3 is 13 amino acids. The germline V and J ends were trimmed by 7 bases and 1 base, with 10 bases remaining between them. The DNA of the CDR3 is TGCAGTGTATGGGGGCAGAACACCGGGGAGCTGTTTTTT. This encodes CSVWGQNTGELFF.

This clonotype was counted many times. The genes are TRBV7-8 and TRBJ2-3, with 7 bases fitting TRBD2. The germline CDR1 and CDR2 sequences are SGHVS and FQNEAQ. After removal of 0 bases from V and 3 bases from J, the junction contained 6 bases not matched to a gene. The CDR3 contains 16 residues. The CDR3 nucleotides are TGTGCCAGCAGCTTAGCTCTGGGAGGGTCAACAGATACGCAGTATTTT. Translation gives CASSLALGGSTDTQYF.

This clonotype was picked up a small number of times. The chain couples TRBV12-3 or TRBV12-4 to TRBJ2-2; D may correspond to TRBD1 or TRBD2 (5 bases each). Trimming left V 2 bases short and J 4 bases short, with 8 bases between. The CDR3 has 14 residues. CDR3 residues: CASSLSGTTGELFF. For the CDR3, the DNA is TGTGCCAGCAGTTTATCCGGGACCACCGGGGAGCTGTTTTTT.

This rearrangement joins TRBV5-4 to TRBJ2-7; D is ambiguous. From germline, CDR1 is SGHNT and CDR2 YYREEE (reference sequence). The ends were cut back, 1 base at V and 2 bases at J, with 10 bases in the middle. This CDR3 comprises 14 residues. The CDR3, as DNA: TGTGCCAGCAGCTTGTCCGAGAGTACCTACGAGCAGTACTTC. It translates to CASSLSESTYEQYF.

This chain joins TRBV12-3 or TRBV12-4 and TRBJ2-1, with 11 bases identical to TRBD2. This CDR3 is 14 amino acids long. Trimming at V came to 7 bases and at J to 6 bases, leaving 5 bases not matched to a gene. The CDR3 coding sequence is TGTGCCAGCACGGGGACTAGCGGTTTCAATGAGCAGTTCTTC. Encoded protein: CASTGTSGFNEQFF.

The sample holds a few counts of this clonotype. The chain links TRBV7-2 to TRBJ2-1; possibly TRBD1 for D (6 bases). Trimming took off 5 bases at V and 7 bases at J, with 12 bases between the two ends. Germline V gene lookup returns CDR1 SGHTA and CDR2 FQGNSA. This CDR3 has 13 residues. The CDR3 nucleotides are TGTGCCAGCAGCCCCCAAAGGGGGAATGAGCAGTTCTTC. This codes for CASSPQRGNEQFF.

This clonotype was picked up a small number of times. The chain couples TRBV15 to TRBJ2-4, with 7 bases identical to TRBD2. With V trimmed by 0 bases and J by 8 bases, 4 bases remained unmatched. Germline V lookup: CDR1 LNHNV, CDR2 YYDKDF (reference sequence). The CDR3 has 14 residues. CDR3 protein: CATSRDLGGDIQYF. CDR3 DNA: TGTGCCACCAGCAGAGATTTGGGGGGGGACATTCAGTACTTC.

The chain carries TRBV20-1 and TRBJ2-2; weak D call: TRBD2 (5 bases). V dropped 0 bases and J dropped 6 bases, with 20 bases sitting between them. This CDR3 spans 17 amino acids. In germline, CDR1 is DFQATT, CDR2 SNEGSKA (reference sequence). CDR3 bases: TGCAGTGCTAGAGACATGACCGGAGGACCTAACGCCGGGGAGCTGTTTTTT. Its translation is CSARDMTGGPNAGELFF.